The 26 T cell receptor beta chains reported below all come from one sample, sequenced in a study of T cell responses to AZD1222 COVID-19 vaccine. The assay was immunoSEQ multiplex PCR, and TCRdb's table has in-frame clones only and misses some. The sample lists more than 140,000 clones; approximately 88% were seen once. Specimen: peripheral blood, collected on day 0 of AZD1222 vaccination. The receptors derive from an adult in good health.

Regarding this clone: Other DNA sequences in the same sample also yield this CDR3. The CDR3 bases are TGTGCCAGCAGCTTGCAGTCCGGGGAGACCCAGTACTTC. Protein sequence: CASSLQSGETQYF. The chain couples TRBV11-3 to TRBJ2-5; D not certain. Trimming shortened V by 3 bases and J by 5 bases, and 10 bases separated the two germline ends. CDR1 and CDR2 (germline): SGHNT, YENEEA. The CDR3 extends over 13 amino acids.

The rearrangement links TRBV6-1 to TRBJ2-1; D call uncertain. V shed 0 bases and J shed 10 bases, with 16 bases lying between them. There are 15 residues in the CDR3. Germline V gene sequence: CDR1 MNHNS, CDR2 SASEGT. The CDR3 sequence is CASSEAGDWAREQFF. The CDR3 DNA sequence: TGTGCCAGCAGTGAAGCTGGAGACTGGGCTCGGGAGCAGTTCTTC.

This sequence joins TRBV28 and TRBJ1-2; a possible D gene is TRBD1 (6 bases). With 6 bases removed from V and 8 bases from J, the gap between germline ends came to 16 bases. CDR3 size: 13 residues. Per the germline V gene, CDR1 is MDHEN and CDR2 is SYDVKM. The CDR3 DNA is TGTGCCAGCAGGGGCAGGGGAGATTGGGGCTACACCTTC. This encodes CASRGRGDWGYTF.

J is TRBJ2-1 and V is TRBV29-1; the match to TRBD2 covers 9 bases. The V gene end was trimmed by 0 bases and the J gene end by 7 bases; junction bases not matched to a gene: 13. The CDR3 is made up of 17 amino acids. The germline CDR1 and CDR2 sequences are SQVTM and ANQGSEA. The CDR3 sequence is CSVEDSGFSGRRNEQFF. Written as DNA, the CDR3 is TGCAGCGTTGAAGATTCGGGGTTTAGCGGGAGAAGGAATGAGCAGTTCTTC.

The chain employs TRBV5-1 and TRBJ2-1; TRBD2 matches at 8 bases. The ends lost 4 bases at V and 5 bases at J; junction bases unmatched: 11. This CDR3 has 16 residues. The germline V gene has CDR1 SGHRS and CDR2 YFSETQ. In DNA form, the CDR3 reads TGCGCCAGCAGCGAAAGCGGGAGTGTCGGAGACAATGAGCAGTTCTTC. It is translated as CASSESGSVGDNEQFF.

CDR3 protein: CASRLGELFF. The CDR3 DNA is TGTGCCAGCAGATTAGGGGAGCTGTTTTTT. The V gene is TRBV28, the J gene TRBJ2-2; D is uncertain. V lost 6 bases to trimming and J lost 8 bases, with 4 bases between them. Per germline, CDR1 MDHEN and CDR2 SYDVKM. CDR3 length: 10 amino acids. The whole variable domain, filled in from reference TRBV28 and TRBJ2-2, reads DVKVTQSSRYLVKRTGEKVFLECVQDMDHENMFWYRQDPGLGLRLIYFSYDVKMKEKGDIPEGYSVSREKKERFSLILESASTNQTSMYLCASRLGELFFGEGSRLTVL.

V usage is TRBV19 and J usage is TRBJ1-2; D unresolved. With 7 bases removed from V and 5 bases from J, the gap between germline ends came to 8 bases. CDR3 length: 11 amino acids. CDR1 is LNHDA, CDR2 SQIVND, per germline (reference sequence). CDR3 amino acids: CASTAGYGYTF. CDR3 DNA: TGTGCCAGTACAGCGGGGTATGGCTACACCTTC.

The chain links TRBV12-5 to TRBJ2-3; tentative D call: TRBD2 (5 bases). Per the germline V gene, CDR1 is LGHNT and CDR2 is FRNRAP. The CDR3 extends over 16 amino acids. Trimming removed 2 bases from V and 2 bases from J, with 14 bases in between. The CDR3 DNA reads TGTGCTAGTGGTTTGAAAAGGGCCGGGGACACAGATACGCAGTATTTT. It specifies CASGLKRAGDTDTQYF.

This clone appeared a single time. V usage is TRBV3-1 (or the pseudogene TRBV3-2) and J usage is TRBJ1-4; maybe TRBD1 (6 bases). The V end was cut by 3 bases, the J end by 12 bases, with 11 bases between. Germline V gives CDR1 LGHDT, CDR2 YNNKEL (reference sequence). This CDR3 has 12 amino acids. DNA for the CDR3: TGTGCCAGCAGCCATCCCAGGGGCCAACTGTTTTTT. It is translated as CASSHPRGQLFF.

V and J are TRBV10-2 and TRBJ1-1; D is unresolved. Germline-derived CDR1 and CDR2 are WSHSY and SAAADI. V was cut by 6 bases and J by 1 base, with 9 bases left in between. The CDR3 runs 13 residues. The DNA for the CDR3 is TGCGCCAGCAGATTGGGCGGGAACACTGAAGCTTTCTTT. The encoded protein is CASRLGGNTEAFF.

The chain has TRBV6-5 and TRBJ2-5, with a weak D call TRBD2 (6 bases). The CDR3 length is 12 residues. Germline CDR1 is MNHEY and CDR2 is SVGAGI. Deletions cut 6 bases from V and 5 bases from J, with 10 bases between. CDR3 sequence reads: CASSGSFETQYF. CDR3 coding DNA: TGTGCCAGCAGCGGGAGCTTCGAGACCCAGTACTTC.

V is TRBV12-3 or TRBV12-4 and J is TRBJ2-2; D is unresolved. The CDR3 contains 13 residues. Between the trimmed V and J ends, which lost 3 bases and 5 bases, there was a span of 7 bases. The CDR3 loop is CASSFVWTGELFF. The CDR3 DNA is TGTGCCAGCAGTTTCGTGTGGACCGGGGAGCTGTTTTTT.

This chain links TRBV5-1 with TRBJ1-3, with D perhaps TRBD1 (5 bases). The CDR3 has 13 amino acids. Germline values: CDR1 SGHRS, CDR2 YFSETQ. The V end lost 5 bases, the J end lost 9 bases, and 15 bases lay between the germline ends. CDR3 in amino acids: CASRSGEESTIYF. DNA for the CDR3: TGCGCCAGCAGATCGGGGGAGGAAAGCACCATATATTTT.

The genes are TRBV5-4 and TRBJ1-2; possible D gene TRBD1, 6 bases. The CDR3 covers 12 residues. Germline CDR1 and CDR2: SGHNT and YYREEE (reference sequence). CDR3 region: CATRRGNYGYTF. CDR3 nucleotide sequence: TGTGCGACCCGCAGGGGTAACTATGGCTACACCTTC.

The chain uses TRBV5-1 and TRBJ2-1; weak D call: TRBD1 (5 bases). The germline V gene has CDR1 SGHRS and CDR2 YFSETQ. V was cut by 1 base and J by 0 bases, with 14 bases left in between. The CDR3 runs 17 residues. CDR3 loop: CASSLYPGFASYNEQFF. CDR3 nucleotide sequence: TGCGCCAGCAGCTTGTACCCAGGGTTCGCCTCCTACAATGAGCAGTTCTTC.

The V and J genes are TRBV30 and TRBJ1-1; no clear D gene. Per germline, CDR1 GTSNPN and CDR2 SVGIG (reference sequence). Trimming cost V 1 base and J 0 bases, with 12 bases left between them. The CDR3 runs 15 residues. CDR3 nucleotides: TGTGCCTGGAGTGCCACGACACGCATGAACACTGAAGCTTTCTTT. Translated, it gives CAWSATTRMNTEAFF.

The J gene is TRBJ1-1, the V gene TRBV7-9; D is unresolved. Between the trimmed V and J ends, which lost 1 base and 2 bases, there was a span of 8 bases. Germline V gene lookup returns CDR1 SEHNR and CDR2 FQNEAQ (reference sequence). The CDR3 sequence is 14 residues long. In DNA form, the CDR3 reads TGTGCCAGCAGCTTAGTCGCAGCTAACACTGAAGCTTTCTTT. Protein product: CASSLVAANTEAFF.

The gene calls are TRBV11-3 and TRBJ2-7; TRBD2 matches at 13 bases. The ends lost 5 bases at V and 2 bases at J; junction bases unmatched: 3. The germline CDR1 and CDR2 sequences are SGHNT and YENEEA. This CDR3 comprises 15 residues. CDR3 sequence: CASSALAGGPYEQYF. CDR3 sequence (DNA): TGTGCCAGCAGCGCACTAGCGGGAGGGCCCTACGAGCAGTACTTC.

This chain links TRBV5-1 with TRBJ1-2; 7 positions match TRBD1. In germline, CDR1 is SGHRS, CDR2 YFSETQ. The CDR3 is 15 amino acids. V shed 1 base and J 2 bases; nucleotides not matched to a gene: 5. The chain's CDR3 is CASSLKPTGNYGYTF. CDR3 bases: TGCGCCAGCAGCTTGAAACCGACAGGGAACTATGGCTACACCTTC.

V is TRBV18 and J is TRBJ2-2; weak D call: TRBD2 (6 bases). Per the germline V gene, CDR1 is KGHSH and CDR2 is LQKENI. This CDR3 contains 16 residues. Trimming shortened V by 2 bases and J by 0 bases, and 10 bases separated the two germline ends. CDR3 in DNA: TGTGCCAGCTCACCATTCCTAGCGACGAACACCGGGGAGCTGTTTTTT. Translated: CASSPFLATNTGELFF.

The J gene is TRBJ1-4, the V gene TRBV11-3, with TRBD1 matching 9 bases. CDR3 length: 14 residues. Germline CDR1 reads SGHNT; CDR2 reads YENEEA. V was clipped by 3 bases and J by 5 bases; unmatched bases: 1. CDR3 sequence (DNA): TGTGCCAGCAGCTTCGGGACAGGGAATGAAAAACTGTTTTTT. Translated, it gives CASSFGTGNEKLFF.

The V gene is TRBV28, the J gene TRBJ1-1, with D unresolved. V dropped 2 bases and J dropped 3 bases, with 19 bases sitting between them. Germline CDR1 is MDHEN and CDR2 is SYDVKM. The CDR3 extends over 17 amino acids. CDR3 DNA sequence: TGTGCCAGCAGTTTAATCCCCGGCCGGGCCAGGCACACTGAAGCTTTCTTT. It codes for CASSLIPGRARHTEAFF.

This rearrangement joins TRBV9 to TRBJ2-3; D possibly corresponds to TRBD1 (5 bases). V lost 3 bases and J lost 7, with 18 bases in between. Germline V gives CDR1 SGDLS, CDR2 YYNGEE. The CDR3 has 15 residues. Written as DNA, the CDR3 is TGTGCCAGCAGCGCCTCCTCCAGGGTAGATAATACGCAGTATTTT. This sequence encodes CASSASSRVDNTQYF.

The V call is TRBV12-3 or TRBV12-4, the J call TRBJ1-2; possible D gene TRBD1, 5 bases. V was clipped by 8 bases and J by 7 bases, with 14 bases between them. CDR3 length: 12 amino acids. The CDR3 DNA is TGTGCCAGCTCCCCCCTTAGGGGTGGCTACACCTTC. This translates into CASSPLRGGYTF.

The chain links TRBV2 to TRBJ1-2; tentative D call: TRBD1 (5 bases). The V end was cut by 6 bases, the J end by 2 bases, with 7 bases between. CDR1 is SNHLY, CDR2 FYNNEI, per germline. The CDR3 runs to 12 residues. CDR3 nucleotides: TGTGCCAGCAGGGGGGACAACTATGGCTACACCTTC. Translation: CASRGDNYGYTF.

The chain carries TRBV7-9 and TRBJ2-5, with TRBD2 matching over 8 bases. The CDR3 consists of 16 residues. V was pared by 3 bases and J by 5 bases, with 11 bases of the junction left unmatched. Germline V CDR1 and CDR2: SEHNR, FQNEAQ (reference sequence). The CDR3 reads CASSFHSGVARETQYF. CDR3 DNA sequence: TGTGCCAGCAGCTTCCATAGCGGGGTTGCGAGGGAGACCCAGTACTTC.